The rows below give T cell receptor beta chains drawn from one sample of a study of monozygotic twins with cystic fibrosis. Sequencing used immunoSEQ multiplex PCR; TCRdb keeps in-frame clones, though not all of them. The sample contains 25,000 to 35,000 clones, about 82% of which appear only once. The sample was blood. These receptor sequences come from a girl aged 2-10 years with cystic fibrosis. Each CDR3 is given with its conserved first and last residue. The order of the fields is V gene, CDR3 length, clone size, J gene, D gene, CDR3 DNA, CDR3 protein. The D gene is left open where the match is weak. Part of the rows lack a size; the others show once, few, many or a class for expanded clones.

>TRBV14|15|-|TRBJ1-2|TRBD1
TGTGCCAGCAGCCAAGCCGGGACAGGGGGTTTAGGCTACACCTTC
CASSQAGTGGLGYTF
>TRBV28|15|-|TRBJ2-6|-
TGTGCCAGCAGTTGGCCCGGACCTGGGGCCAACGTCCTGACTTTC
CASSWPGPGANVLTF
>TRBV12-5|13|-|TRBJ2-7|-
TGTGCTAGTGGTTTTGAAAGAAACTACGAGCAGTACTTC
CASGFERNYEQYF
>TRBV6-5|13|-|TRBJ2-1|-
TGTGCCAGCGGCGGGATCTCCTACAATGAGCAGTTCTTC
CASGGISYNEQFF
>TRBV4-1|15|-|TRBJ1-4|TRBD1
TGCGCCAGCAGCCAAGAGGGGACAGGGAGGGAAAAACTGTTTTTT
CASSQEGTGREKLFF
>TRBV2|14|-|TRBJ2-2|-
TGTGCCAGCAGCCGCAATAGGAACACCGGGGAGCTGTTTTTT
CASSRNRNTGELFF
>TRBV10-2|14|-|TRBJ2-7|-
TGCGCCAGCAGTCCCAACCTACAGGGTACCGAGCAGTACTTC
CASSPNLQGTEQYF
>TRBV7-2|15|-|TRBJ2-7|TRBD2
TGTGCCAGCAGCTTAGCGACTAGCGGGCTCTACGAGCAGTACTTC
CASSLATSGLYEQYF
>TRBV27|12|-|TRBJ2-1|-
TGTGCCAGCAGTTTATCCGGGAATGAGCAGTTCTTC
CASSLSGNEQFF
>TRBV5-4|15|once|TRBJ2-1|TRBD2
TGTGCCAGCAGCTTGGCGGGGGGTAAATTGAATGAGCAGTTCTTC
CASSLAGGKLNEQFF
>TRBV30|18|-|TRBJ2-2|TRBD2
TGTGCCTGGAGTATAGTCCTAGCGGGAGACGCGAACACCGGGGAGCTGTTTTTT
CAWSIVLAGDANTGELFF
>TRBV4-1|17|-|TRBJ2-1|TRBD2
TGCGCCAGCAGCCAAGTAACTAGCGGGCCTCTTTACAATGAGCAGTTCTTC
CASSQVTSGPLYNEQFF
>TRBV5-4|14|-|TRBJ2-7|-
TGTGCCAGCAGCTCAGGACCGGGGTATGACGAGCAGTACTTC
CASSSGPGYDEQYF
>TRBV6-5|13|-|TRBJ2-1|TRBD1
TGTGCCAGCAGTAGACAGGGGGCGGGGGAGCAGTTCTTC
CASSRQGAGEQFF
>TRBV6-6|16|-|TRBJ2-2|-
TGTGCCAGCACCGCCATGGCAGGAGTGTCCACCGGGGAGCTGTTTTTT
CASTAMAGVSTGELFF
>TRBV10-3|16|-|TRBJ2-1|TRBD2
TGTGCCGCGGGACTAGATAGGCCCGGTACCACCAATGAGCAGTTCTTC
CAAGLDRPGTTNEQFF
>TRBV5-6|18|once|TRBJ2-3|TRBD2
TGTGCCAGCGGTCGGGGACTAGCGGGAGGAGACGGCACAGATACGCAGTATTTT
CASGRGLAGGDGTDTQYF
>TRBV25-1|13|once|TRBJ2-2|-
TGTGCCAGCAGTGGACTAGTCTCCGGGGAGCTGTTTTTT
CASSGLVSGELFF
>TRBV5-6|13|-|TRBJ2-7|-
TGTGCCAGCAGGACAATAAGCTCCTACGAGCAGTACTTC
CASRTISSYEQYF